This T cell receptor (beta chain) emerged from a study of blood T cell repertoires in COVID-19. Study-wide context: Some COVID-19 samples were acute and others convalescent; all came from the United States, Italy and Spain. Nucleic acid was either cDNA or gDNA, and it came from T cells, B-cell-depleted T cells, or PBMCs.

Original handling: Quantification of nucleated cells was approximated via reference gene primer amplification. Assay used: immunoSEQ multiplex PCR; TCRdb lists only in-frame clones, some missing. V, J and clone size derive from that table, while D and trimming were established from the DNA sequence. The sample lists 70,000 or so clones, approximately 86% occurring once. The germline gives CDR1 SNHLY, CDR2 FYNNEI. The CDR3 totals 14 residues. Trimming took 6 bases from V and 3 from J, leaving 14 bases between them. This chain connects TRBV2 to TRBJ2-5; no firm D call. This receptor was taken from a woman aged 55-70 years with acute or convalescent COVID-19. The sequenced sample was peripheral blood. The CDR3 protein is CASSHTRLKETQYF. CDR3 DNA sequence: TGTGCCAGCAGCCACACAAGATTAAAAGAGACCCAGTACTTC. Full variable domain (remainder filled in from reference TRBV2 and TRBJ2-5): EPEVTQTPSHQVTQMGQEVILRCVPISNHLYFYWYRQILGQKVEFLVSFYNNEISEKSEIFDDQFSVERPDGSNFTLKIRSTKLEDSAMYFCASSHTRLKETQYFGPGTRLLVL.